This passage covers 20 T cell receptor beta chains from one sample sequenced in a study of PD-1 blockade in classical Hodgkin lymphoma. Time point here: cycle 4 day 1 (C4D1), after five to seven weeks of nivolumab. Each of the patients experienced relapse following autologous stem cell transplantation, and their brentuximab vedotin exposure differed. From thawed PBMCs, CD4+ T cells were purified using magnetic negative selection. Clones were read by immunoSEQ multiplex PCR, and TCRdb kept only the in-frame ones, dropping some. The sample has 15,000 to 20,000 clones, around 72% seen once. The sample was CD4+ T cells from blood, taken before the fourth cycle of nivolumab. The receptors were gathered from a human donor with classical Hodgkin lymphoma.

This chain connects TRBV4-2 to TRBJ2-7; no definite D call. V lost 2 bases and J 1 base, leaving 12 bases between the germline ends. Germline CDR1 LGHNA, CDR2 YNFKEQ. The CDR3 is made up of 15 amino acids. CDR3 sequence: CASSQSGVDSYEQYF. The CDR3 DNA sequence: TGTGCCAGCAGCCAATCGGGCGTGGATTCCTACGAGCAGTACTTC.

This chain links TRBV27 with TRBJ2-7, with a possible D match to TRBD1 (6 bases). The V end lost 6 bases, the J end lost 6 bases, and 21 bases lay between the germline ends. The CDR3 totals 15 residues. The germline CDR1 and CDR2 sequences are MNHEY and SMNVEV (reference sequence). CDR3 coding DNA: TGTGCCAGCAGCGAGATCCGCCCAGGGGCCTCCGAGCAGTACTTC. Its protein is CASSEIRPGASEQYF.

The chain uses TRBV28 and TRBJ1-4; unclear D gene. CDR3 size: 15 residues. V was cut by 4 bases and J by 8 bases, with 17 bases left in between. Germline CDR1 reads MDHEN; CDR2 reads SYDVKM. CDR3 nucleotide sequence: TGTGCCAGCAGTTCCTCGGGGTCGGGAGGGGAAAAACTGTTTTTT. This sequence encodes CASSSSGSGGEKLFF.

The chain couples TRBV4-1 to TRBJ1-4, with D perhaps matching TRBD1 (5 bases). The CDR3 consists of 17 residues. CDR1 and CDR2 (germline): MGHRA, YSYEKL. Trimming left V 6 bases short and J 0 bases short, with 17 bases between. The CDR3 DNA reads as TGCGCCAGCAGTGGGGGTCACGATCCTGCAACTAATGAAAAACTGTTTTTT. It encodes CASSGGHDPATNEKLFF.

The CDR3 DNA reads as TGTGCCAGCTCAATCTCTGCGACCGGGGGTAAAAACATTCAGTACTTC. Encoded protein: CASSISATGGKNIQYF. V usage is TRBV18 and J usage is TRBJ2-4, with D perhaps TRBD2 (6 bases). V lost 5 bases, J lost 4 bases, and 18 bases lay in between. The CDR3 has 16 amino acids. From germline, CDR1 is KGHSH and CDR2 LQKENI.

The rearrangement uses TRBV28 and TRBJ2-1; D unclear. The CDR3 runs 17 residues. The V end was cut by 1 base, the J end by 2 bases, with 15 bases between. From germline, CDR1 is MDHEN and CDR2 SYDVKM. The CDR3 sequence is CASSLYPSGNPYNEQFF. CDR3 bases: TGTGCCAGCAGTTTATACCCGTCGGGTAACCCCTACAATGAGCAGTTCTTC.

The V call is TRBV7-2, the J call TRBJ2-7; D may be TRBD2 (6 bases). V was pared by 2 bases and J by 5 bases, with 16 bases between. CDR3 length: 15 amino acids. CDR1 is SGHTA and CDR2 is FQGNSA in the germline V gene. CDR3 amino acids: CASSLNSPGVDEQYF. The DNA for the CDR3 is TGTGCCAGCAGCTTAAACTCACCGGGAGTGGACGAGCAGTACTTC.

The chain combines TRBV7-2 with TRBJ1-5; perhaps TRBD1 as D (5 bases). Trimming stripped 5 bases from V and 2 bases from J, with 16 bases between. In germline, CDR1 is SGHTA, CDR2 FQGNSA. The CDR3 has 16 amino acids. The CDR3 DNA reads as TGTGCCAGCAGCCCCCCCCCACAAGGGGGCAATCAGCCCCAGCATTTT. The encoded protein is CASSPPPQGGNQPQHF.

The chain uses TRBV11-3 and TRBJ2-3; 14 bases are a match to TRBD2. The V segment lost 2 bases and the J segment 2 bases; nucleotides outside the gene matches: 12. The CDR3 contains 20 residues. The germline V gene encodes CDR1 SGHNT and CDR2 YENEEA. The CDR3 sequence is CASSLTQSTSGGANTDTQYF. In nucleotides, the CDR3 is TGTGCCAGCAGCTTAACTCAATCGACTAGCGGGGGGGCCAACACAGATACGCAGTATTTT.

This clone has more than one count but fewer than ten. The chain recombines TRBV7-9 with TRBJ2-3; no definite D call. Trimming took 7 bases from V and 1 from J, leaving 12 bases between them. Germline V lookup: CDR1 SEHNR, CDR2 FQNEAQ (reference sequence). The CDR3 length is 14 residues. The CDR3, as DNA: TGTGCCAGCACCCACGCAGCCGGCACAGATACGCAGTATTTT. Its protein is CASTHAAGTDTQYF. Full variable domain (outside the CDR3, taken from reference TRBV7-9 and TRBJ2-3): DTGVSQNPRHKITKRGQNVTFRCDPISEHNRLYWYRQTLGQGPEFLTYFQNEAQLEKSRLLSDRFSAERPKGSFSTLEIQRTEQGDSAMYLCASTHAAGTDTQYFGPGTRLTVL.

The J gene is TRBJ2-5, the V gene TRBV2, with D perhaps TRBD1 or TRBD2 (6 bases each). Germline CDR1 SNHLY, CDR2 FYNNEI. The CDR3 is 17 amino acids. V was cut by 3 bases and J by 3 bases, with 20 bases left in between. The CDR3 loop reads CASSEAGGGPLEETQYF. The CDR3, as DNA: TGTGCCAGCAGTGAGGCGGGTGGGGGGCCTTTGGAAGAGACCCAGTACTTC.

This rearrangement joins TRBV23-1 to TRBJ2-3, with D perhaps being TRBD1 or TRBD2 (6 bases each). TRBV23-1 is classed as an ORF, of uncertain function. Trimming took off 4 bases at V and 7 bases at J, with 18 bases between the two ends. CDR3 length equals 15 residues. The CDR3 nucleotides are TGCGCCAGCAGTCCACCCCTCCGGGGGCGGAATACGCAGTATTTT. Protein: CASSPPLRGRNTQYF.

Only a few counts were recorded for this clone. CDR3 region: CASSTGNSPLHF. The DNA for the CDR3 is TGTGCCAGCTCAACCGGTAATTCACCCCTCCACTTT. The V gene is TRBV18, the J gene TRBJ1-6; the D is unclear. The CDR3 totals 12 residues. The germline V gene encodes CDR1 KGHSH and CDR2 LQKENI. V was pared by 5 bases and J by 6 bases, with 5 bases between.

V is TRBV27 and J is TRBJ2-1, with D uncertain. This CDR3 is built from 14 residues. Germline assignment: CDR1 MNHEY and CDR2 SMNVEV (reference sequence). V lost 2 bases and J lost 3, with 8 bases in between. The chain's CDR3 is CASSLVGIYNEQFF. CDR3 DNA sequence: TGTGCCAGCAGTTTAGTGGGGATCTACAATGAGCAGTTCTTC.

This clone was seen a few times. V gene TRBV19 combines with J gene TRBJ1-2; D may be TRBD1 (5 bases). The CDR3 runs to 15 residues. Germline lookup yields CDR1 LNHDA and CDR2 SQIVND (reference sequence). V was clipped by 7 bases and J by 8 bases, with 23 bases between them. In DNA, the CDR3 is TGTGCCAGTATTTTGACAGTCTCTTCTTCCTGGGGCTACACCTTC. It translates to CASILTVSSSWGYTF.

This chain joins TRBV28 and TRBJ2-5; the match to TRBD1 covers 10 bases. The length of the CDR3 is 15 residues. Germline V gene lookup returns CDR1 MDHEN and CDR2 SYDVKM. The J segment lost 7 bases and the V segment lost 7 bases, leaving 12 bases of the junction unmatched. The CDR3 DNA reads TGTGCCAGCATCACATCGGGACAGGGGATGGGGACCCAGTACTTC. It specifies CASITSGQGMGTQYF.

The gene calls are TRBV27 and TRBJ1-1; the match to TRBD1 covers 11 bases. The trim removed 4 bases at V and 4 bases at J, leaving 8 bases unmatched. The CDR3 has 16 amino acids. Germline CDR1 is MNHEY and CDR2 is SMNVEV (reference sequence). The CDR3: CASSSITGTGGTEAFF. Here the CDR3 DNA reads TGTGCCAGCAGTTCCATAACCGGGACAGGGGGCACTGAAGCTTTCTTT.

This sequence joins TRBV7-9 and TRBJ1-3, with a weak D call TRBD1 (6 bases). Germline CDR1 and CDR2: SEHNR and FQNEAQ (reference sequence). Trimming pared 1 base from V and 3 bases from J, leaving 7 bases between. This CDR3 has 14 amino acids. CDR3 nucleotides: TGTGCCAGCAGCTTAGACAGGGTTGGAAACACCATATATTTT. Protein sequence: CASSLDRVGNTIYF. The whole variable domain, remainder taken from reference TRBV7-9 and TRBJ1-3, is DTGVSQNPRHKITKRGQNVTFRCDPISEHNRLYWYRQTLGQGPEFLTYFQNEAQLEKSRLLSDRFSAERPKGSFSTLEIQRTEQGDSAMYLCASSLDRVGNTIYFGEGSWLTVV.

This chain uses TRBV28 with TRBJ1-3; no firm D call. Germline V gives CDR1 MDHEN, CDR2 SYDVKM. The V gene lost 1 base and the J gene lost 0 bases, with 4 bases spanning the gap. CDR3 size: 14 residues. The DNA for the CDR3 is TGTGCCAGCAGTTTATACGGCTCTGGAAACACCATATATTTT. Encoded protein: CASSLYGSGNTIYF.

The V and J genes are TRBV5-8 and TRBJ1-5; tentatively, D is TRBD1 (5 bases). Germline CDR1 SGHTS, CDR2 YDEGEE. The CDR3 is made up of 15 amino acids. V lost 1 base, J lost 4 bases, and 12 bases lay in between. Here the CDR3 DNA reads TGTGCCAGCAGCTTGATCGAGGGGAGAAATCAGCCCCAGCATTTT. It codes for CASSLIEGRNQPQHF.